The 26 T cell receptor beta chains reported below all come from one sample, sequenced in a study of metastatic and nonmetastatic thyroid tumors. TCRdb called clones again from the PCR reads with MiXCR. The sample includes roughly 33,000 clones, roughly a sixth of them seen just once. All patients were untreated before thyroid surgery. The source material was blood. The receptor set was obtained from a male donor with papillary thyroid cancer or a benign thyroid nodule (not recorded which). Some clones in this sample may be carry-over from other donors' samples.

The sample holds many counts of this clone. The chain joins TRBV5-1 to TRBJ2-7, with D unresolved. This CDR3 spans 18 amino acids. From germline, CDR1 is SGHRS and CDR2 YFSETQ. V was trimmed by 10 bases and J by 0 bases, leaving 29 bases between them. CDR3 in amino acids: CAYPPPTAVKLLSYEQYF. CDR3 coding DNA: TGCGCCTACCCCCCCCCCACCGCTGTAAAGCTGCTCTCCTACGAGCAGTACTTC.

This clone was seen ten or more times. The V gene is TRBV6-4, the J gene TRBJ2-1, with a possible D match to TRBD1 (6 bases). Germline V gene lookup returns CDR1 MRHNA and CDR2 SNTAGT. The CDR3 is 16 amino acids. Trimming removed 0 bases at V and 6 bases at J, with 15 bases between. The CDR3 DNA is TGTGCCAGCAGTGACTCCGGGACACCCAGGGCCAATGAGCAGTTCTTC. Protein: CASSDSGTPRANEQFF.

This clone has ten or more counts. V and J are TRBV27 and TRBJ2-3, with D possibly being TRBD2 (7 bases). This CDR3 spans 15 amino acids. V was clipped by 6 bases and J by 0 bases, with 13 bases between them. Germline-derived CDR1 and CDR2 are MNHEY and SMNVEV (reference sequence). CDR3 region: CASRGGGSSTDTQYF. The CDR3 DNA follows: TGTGCCAGCAGGGGCGGGGGCTCTAGCACAGATACGCAGTATTTT.

Judged by abundance, this clone is medium-sized. The chain carries TRBV6-1 and TRBJ2-7; a possible D gene is TRBD2 (6 bases). The CDR3 length is 14 residues. Trimming cost V 10 bases and J 2 bases, with 18 bases left between them. From germline, CDR1 is MNHNS and CDR2 SASEGT. The CDR3 protein is CATMGGRKTYEQYF. CDR3 DNA: TGTGCCACCATGGGGGGACGGAAAACCTACGAGCAGTACTTC.

Worth noting for this clone: The same CDR3 is also encoded by other DNA sequences in this sample. This chain connects TRBV24-1 to TRBJ2-5, with 7 bases matching TRBD2. V lost 3 bases to trimming and J lost 0 bases; unmatched junction nucleotides: 6. The germline V gene has CDR1 KGHDR and CDR2 SFDVKD. This CDR3 spans 16 amino acids. Here the CDR3 reads CATSDPSGNYQETQYF. CDR3 nucleotide sequence: TGTGCCACCAGTGATCCCAGCGGGAATTACCAAGAGACCCAGTACTTC.

This clone is categorized as medium-sized. The chain links TRBV28 to TRBJ2-2, with 10 bases matching TRBD2. The germline gives CDR1 MDHEN, CDR2 SYDVKM. V trimming: 2 bases; J trimming: 5 bases; junction bases outside the gene matches: 5. There are 16 residues in the CDR3. The CDR3 DNA sequence: TGTGCCAGCAGTTTACCCCTAGCGGGGGATACCGGGGAGCTGTTTTTT. As protein: CASSLPLAGDTGELFF.

This clone was recorded many times. The genes are TRBV19 and TRBJ1-5, with 7 bases lining up with TRBD1. The J segment lost 4 bases and the V segment lost 3 bases, leaving 9 bases of the junction unmatched. Germline CDR1 is LNHDA and CDR2 is SQIVND (reference sequence). This CDR3 is 16 amino acids long. CDR3 DNA sequence: TGTGCCAGTAGTATCAACGACAGGGTAGGAAATCAGCCCCAGCATTTT. This gives the protein CASSINDRVGNQPQHF.

This clone was recorded at least ten times. The V call is TRBV27, the J call TRBJ2-7; D may be TRBD1 or TRBD2 (5 bases each). This CDR3 has 14 amino acids. The V and J ends lost 5 bases and 0 bases respectively, with 11 bases between them. Looked up from germline, CDR1 is MNHEY and CDR2 is SMNVEV (reference sequence). CDR3 region: CASSLRDGSYEQYF. The CDR3 DNA reads TGTGCCAGCAGTCTGAGGGACGGCTCCTACGAGCAGTACTTC.

This clone was detected many times. This chain links TRBV7-2 with TRBJ2-5, with 10 bases aligning to TRBD1. Trimming cost V 4 bases and J 4 bases; bases outside gene matches: 3. Germline V gives CDR1 SGHTA, CDR2 FQGNSA. The CDR3 spans 14 residues. The CDR3, as DNA: TGTGCCAGCAGCTCCGACAGGGGGCGAGAGACCCAGTACTTC. It yields the protein CASSSDRGRETQYF.

This clone has a handful of counts. This could be a read error, since a much larger clone is one nucleotide away. The genes are TRBV5-5 and TRBJ1-4; D unclear. Germline values: CDR1 SGHKS, CDR2 YYEKEE (reference sequence). The CDR3 sequence is 17 residues long. The CDR3, as DNA: TGTTCCAGCAGCTTGGGTTCCGGCCGGGCAAATAATGAAAAACTGTTTTTT. Its translation is CSSSLGSGRANNEKLFF. Together with reference TRBV5-5 and TRBJ1-4, the CDR3 gives the full variable domain: DAGVTQSPTHLIKTRGQQVTLRCSPISGHKSVSWYQQVLGQGPQFIFQYYEKEERGRGNFPDRFSARQFPNYSSELNVNALLLGDSALYLCSSSLGSGRANNEKLFFGSGTQLSVL.

There are many counts of this clone. This rearrangement joins TRBV19 to TRBJ1-1; 7 bases are a match to TRBD1. The J segment lost 4 bases and the V segment lost 1 base, leaving 9 bases of the junction unmatched. From germline, CDR1 is LNHDA and CDR2 SQIVND (reference sequence). This CDR3 contains 16 residues. As DNA, the CDR3 is TGTGCCAGTAGTATAGGACCGGGCAGGGGGGGCACTGAAGCTTTCTTT. Amino acid sequence: CASSIGPGRGGTEAFF.

The CDR3 spells CASSLSQGQTESFF. The CDR3 region has the DNA TGTGCCAGCAGTTTATCACAGGGCCAAACAGAATCTTTCTTT. The chain has TRBV27 and TRBJ1-1; the D gene is possibly TRBD1 (6 bases). V lost 0 bases and J 12 bases, leaving 17 bases between the germline ends. The germline V gene has CDR1 MNHEY and CDR2 SMNVEV (reference sequence). The CDR3 spans 14 residues.

This clone was counted many times. The V call is TRBV5-6, the J call TRBJ2-1; D call uncertain. The CDR3 spans 11 residues. CDR1 SGHDT and CDR2 YYEEEE come from the germline V gene. V was cut by 2 bases and J by 4 bases, with 1 base left in between. Here the CDR3 DNA reads TGTGCCAGCAGCTTTTACAATGAGCAGTTCTTC. Translating it yields CASSFYNEQFF.

This clone showed up just a few times. This may stem from a read error, because a much larger clone lies one nucleotide away. The chain combines TRBV6-1 with TRBJ1-1, with D tentatively TRBD1 (6 bases). Germline V lookup: CDR1 MNHNS, CDR2 SASEGT. This CDR3 is 12 amino acids long. CDR3 in DNA: TGTGCCAGCAGTAAGGGGGAGACTGAAGCCTTCTTT. It yields the protein CASSKGETEAFF.

This clone was recorded at least ten times. This sequence joins TRBV4-3 and TRBJ1-4; D is perhaps TRBD1 (5 bases). The CDR3 sequence is 14 residues long. V lost 4 bases to trimming and J lost 8 bases, with 14 bases between them. Germline lookup yields CDR1 LGHNA and CDR2 YSLEER. CDR3 protein: CASSRLDRGEKLFF. In DNA form, the CDR3 reads TGCGCCAGCAGCCGCCTCGACAGAGGGGAAAAACTGTTTTTT.

Points on this clone: This sequence may be a read error, since a much larger clone differs from it by one base. The V call is TRBV19, the J call TRBJ1-4, with TRBD1 identical over 9 bases. The CDR3 loop spans 15 amino acids. V shed 8 bases, J shed 5 bases, and the junction held 9 bases outside the gene matches. Germline V gene data show CDR1 as LNHDA and CDR2 as SQIVND (reference sequence). The CDR3 is CASGTAQGANEKLFF. The CDR3 coding sequence is TGTGCCAGTGGTACCGCACAGGGGGCCAATGAAAAACTGTTTTTT.

This clone is medium-sized (0.01 to 0.1%) in the sample. This chain links TRBV28 with TRBJ2-1; 11 bases match TRBD1. Germline-derived CDR1 and CDR2 are MDHEN and SYDVKM. After removal of 6 bases from V and 6 bases from J, the junction contained 7 bases not matched to a gene. CDR3 length equals 15 residues. The CDR3 DNA reads as TGTGCCAGCAGATCCGGGACAGGGGGTTCCAATGAGCAGTTCTTC. Translation: CASRSGTGGSNEQFF.

Only a few counts were recorded for this clone. This may arise from a read error, as a much more abundant clone is one base away. The chain uses TRBV2 and TRBJ2-5, with 7 bases matching TRBD1. Germline assignment: CDR1 SNHLY and CDR2 FYNNEI. CDR3 size: 12 residues. The CDR3 DNA reads TGTGCCAGCGCAGGGGGTCAAGATACCCAGTACTTC. Translated: CASAGGQDTQYF.

CDR3 amino acids: CASSLRLRGSADTQYF. Written as DNA, the CDR3 is TGTGCCAGCAGCCTCAGGCTTCGCGGGAGCGCAGATACGCAGTATTTT. The chain couples TRBV11-2 to TRBJ2-3; 7 bases are shared with TRBD2. V was clipped by 5 bases and J by 4 bases; unmatched bases: 12. CDR1 and CDR2 from the germline V gene are SGHAT and FQNNGV. The CDR3 is 16 amino acids.

This clone was seen ten or more times. A much larger clone differs from this one at a single base, so this may be a read error. The V gene is TRBV28, the J gene TRBJ1-1; 7 nucleotides agree with TRBD1. Germline CDR1 and CDR2: MDHEN and SYDVKM. The CDR3 is 14 amino acids. For the CDR3, the DNA is TGTGCCAGCCGCCACAGGGGAATGAACACTGAAGCTTCCTTT. Translated: CASRHRGMNTEASF. Supplemented by reference TRBV28 and TRBJ1-1, the full variable domain reads DVKVTQSSRYLVKRTGEKVFLECVQDMDHENMFWYRQDPGLGLRLIYFSYDVKMKEKGDIPEGYSVSREKKERFSLILESASTNQTSMYLCASRHRGMNTEASFGQGTRLTVV.

The chain combines TRBV20-1 with TRBJ2-5; 8 bases align to TRBD2. Germline CDR1 and CDR2: DFQATT and SNEGSKA (reference sequence). V dropped 5 bases and J dropped 2; count of bases not matched to a gene: 10. The CDR3 spans 15 residues. CDR3 residues: CSAALGRGDQETQYF. The CDR3 region has the DNA TGCAGTGCTGCCTTGGGGCGGGGGGATCAAGAGACCCAGTACTTC.

Ten or more counts support this clone. V and J are TRBV5-1 and TRBJ2-1; D is undetermined. Trimming shortened V by 4 bases and J by 1 base, and 12 bases separated the two germline ends. The CDR3 loop spans 15 amino acids. The germline gives CDR1 SGHRS, CDR2 YFSETQ. The CDR3 sequence: CASSQASGSYNEQFF. The CDR3 DNA follows: TGCGCCAGCAGCCAAGCTAGTGGGTCCTACAATGAGCAGTTCTTC.

This clone is classed as medium-sized (0.01 to 0.1%). As DNA, the CDR3 is TGTGCCAGCAGCACCGGGACTAGCCCCTACAATGAGCAGTTCTTC. The encoded protein is CASSTGTSPYNEQFF. The V gene is TRBV6-2 or TRBV6-3, the J gene TRBJ2-1; 9 nucleotides line up with TRBD2. CDR1 is MNHEY and CDR2 is SVGEGT in the germline V gene. The ends lost 6 bases at V and 2 bases at J; junction bases unmatched: 5. This CDR3 is built from 15 residues.

The V gene is TRBV19, the J gene TRBJ2-5; D is perhaps TRBD1 or TRBD2 (7 bases each). Germline lookup yields CDR1 LNHDA and CDR2 SQIVND (reference sequence). V dropped 3 bases and J dropped 0 bases, with 14 bases sitting between them. The CDR3 spans 16 residues. DNA for the CDR3: TGTGCCAGTAGTATGGGAGGGGGCCGTGACCAAGAGACCCAGTACTTC. It codes for CASSMGGGRDQETQYF.

This clone was found many times. The V call is TRBV2, the J call TRBJ2-3; possibly TRBD1 or TRBD2 for D (6 bases each). Trimming took off 3 bases at V and 3 bases at J, with 16 bases between the two ends. The germline V gene encodes CDR1 SNHLY and CDR2 FYNNEI. The CDR3 totals 16 residues. Here the CDR3 reads CASSDLTGARTDTQYF. The CDR3 DNA reads TGTGCCAGCAGTGATCTCACGGGGGCGAGGACAGATACGCAGTATTTT.

Here the CDR3 reads CASSQPGQPTDTQYF. The CDR3 nucleotides read TGTGCCAGCAGTCAGCCGGGACAGCCCACAGATACGCAGTATTTT. This chain uses TRBV6-1 with TRBJ2-3, with 7 bases identical to TRBD1. The V segment lost 5 bases and the J segment 2 bases; nucleotides outside the gene matches: 7. Germline loops: CDR1 MNHNS, CDR2 SASEGT. The CDR3 is made up of 15 amino acids.